These T cell receptor beta chains were read from a single sample in a study of T cells after yellow fever vaccination. A single record per CDR3 protein comes from TCRdb applying MiXCR to the 5' RACE reads. The sample includes 610,000 or so distinct CDR3 sequences, roughly 12% of them seen just once. Specimen: PBMCs, collected on the day of the yellow fever booster vaccination. The receptor source for this set is a man aged 30 to 45 who received the YFV17D yellow fever vaccine. CDR3s include the opening cysteine and the closing phenylalanine or tryptophan. Each record gives: V gene, CDR3 length, J gene, D gene, clone size, CDR3 DNA, CDR3 protein. The D gene is left open where the match is weak. Clone size is shown for a subset of rows, as once, few, many or a class of expanded clone.

V gene: TRBV6-2/TRBV6-3
CDR3 length: 12
J gene: TRBJ2-7
D gene: -
clone size: few
CDR3 DNA: TGTGCCAGCAGTAACCGACACTACGAGCAGTACTTC
CDR3 protein: CASSNRHYEQYF

V gene: TRBV5-6
CDR3 length: 14
J gene: TRBJ1-4
D gene: -
clone size: many
CDR3 DNA: TGTGCCAGCAGCTACCGGGACGCGAATGAAAAACTGTTTTTT
CDR3 protein: CASSYRDANEKLFF

V gene: TRBV7-3
CDR3 length: 15
J gene: TRBJ2-1
D gene: TRBD1
clone size: few
CDR3 DNA: TGTGCCAGCAGCCCCAGGACAGGGAGAGAGGATGAGCAGTTCTTC
CDR3 protein: CASSPRTGREDEQFF

V gene: TRBV12-3/TRBV12-4
CDR3 length: 13
J gene: TRBJ2-7
D gene: -
clone size: few
CDR3 DNA: TGTGCCAGCAGCATCAGGCAGGGCTACGAGCAGTACTTC
CDR3 protein: CASSIRQGYEQYF

V gene: TRBV10-2
CDR3 length: 12
J gene: TRBJ2-7
D gene: TRBD1
clone size: many
CDR3 DNA: TGCGCCAGCACCGGGACAGGGAACGAGCAGTACTTC
CDR3 protein: CASTGTGNEQYF

V gene: TRBV6-5
CDR3 length: 14
J gene: TRBJ2-2
D gene: -
clone size: many
CDR3 DNA: TGTGCCAGCAGTTACCTAGGATCAACCGGGGAGCTGTTTTTT
CDR3 protein: CASSYLGSTGELFF

V gene: TRBV7-2
CDR3 length: 15
J gene: TRBJ2-1
D gene: TRBD2
clone size: many
CDR3 DNA: TGTGCCAGCAGCTTAGAGGTAGCGGGGAACAATGAGCAGTTCTTC
CDR3 protein: CASSLEVAGNNEQFF

V gene: TRBV12-3/TRBV12-4
CDR3 length: 13
J gene: TRBJ2-6
D gene: -
clone size: few
CDR3 DNA: TGTGCCAGCACCTACTCTGGGGCCAACGTCCTGACTTTC
CDR3 protein: CASTYSGANVLTF

V gene: TRBV7-8
CDR3 length: 16
J gene: TRBJ2-2
D gene: -
clone size: few
CDR3 DNA: TGTGCCAGCAGCCCTCGGTCTATTAGGGCCGCCGGGGAGCTGTTTTTT
CDR3 protein: CASSPRSIRAAGELFF

V gene: TRBV5-1
CDR3 length: 15
J gene: TRBJ2-4
D gene: -
clone size: -
CDR3 DNA: TGCGCCAGCAGCTTACAGGGCGGGGGCAAAAACATTCAGTACTTC
CDR3 protein: CASSLQGGGKNIQYF

V gene: TRBV4-3
CDR3 length: 14
J gene: TRBJ2-2
D gene: -
clone size: many
CDR3 DNA: TGCGCCAGCAGCCAAGTTCCGGTCACCGGGGAGCTGTTTTTT
CDR3 protein: CASSQVPVTGELFF

V gene: TRBV7-2
CDR3 length: 14
J gene: TRBJ2-2
D gene: -
clone size: -
CDR3 DNA: TGTGCCAGCAGCTCCACTAGCACCACCGGGGAGCTGTTTTTT
CDR3 protein: CASSSTSTTGELFF

V gene: TRBV29-1
CDR3 length: 15
J gene: TRBJ2-3
D gene: -
clone size: -
CDR3 DNA: TGCAGCGTTGAGGGGGCCAGGGGAGGTGCAGATACGCAGTATTTT
CDR3 protein: CSVEGARGGADTQYF

V gene: TRBV27
CDR3 length: 13
J gene: TRBJ2-1
D gene: -
clone size: -
CDR3 DNA: TGTGCCAGCAGACCCGGGCATGGGCATGAGCAGTTCTTC
CDR3 protein: CASRPGHGHEQFF

V gene: TRBV4-1
CDR3 length: 16
J gene: TRBJ2-1
D gene: TRBD2
clone size: -
CDR3 DNA: TGCGCCAGCAGCCAAGAAGGGACTAGGTCCTACAATGAGCAGTTCTTC
CDR3 protein: CASSQEGTRSYNEQFF

V gene: TRBV29-1
CDR3 length: 14
J gene: TRBJ2-1
D gene: TRBD2
clone size: -
CDR3 DNA: TGCAGCGCTGGGCGTGGGGGGGTAGGCAATGAGCAGTTCTTC
CDR3 protein: CSAGRGGVGNEQFF

V gene: TRBV5-1
CDR3 length: 18
J gene: TRBJ2-7
D gene: TRBD1
clone size: few
CDR3 DNA: TGCGCCAGCAGCCGACAGCCGGGACAGCGGACTCAATTCTACGAGCAGTACTTC
CDR3 protein: CASSRQPGQRTQFYEQYF

V gene: TRBV18
CDR3 length: 12
J gene: TRBJ2-7
D gene: -
clone size: many
CDR3 DNA: TGTGCCAGCTCCGGGAGTCGCTACGAGCAGTACTTC
CDR3 protein: CASSGSRYEQYF

V gene: TRBV14
CDR3 length: 19
J gene: TRBJ2-3
D gene: -
clone size: -
CDR3 DNA: TGTGCCAGCAGCCAAGATCCCTATTTAGCGACAGCCGCCGCAGATACGCAGTATTTT
CDR3 protein: CASSQDPYLATAAADTQYF

V gene: TRBV3-1
CDR3 length: 15
J gene: TRBJ1-1
D gene: -
clone size: few
CDR3 DNA: TGTGCCAGCAGCCAAGGCTGGGCCAAGAACACTGAAGCTTTCTTT
CDR3 protein: CASSQGWAKNTEAFF

V gene: TRBV2
CDR3 length: 17
J gene: TRBJ1-2
D gene: -
clone size: -
CDR3 DNA: TGTGCCAGTCTCAGGCCGGGACCGAACTTTGTTAGGGGAGGCTACACCTTC
CDR3 protein: CASLRPGPNFVRGGYTF

V gene: TRBV6-5
CDR3 length: 14
J gene: TRBJ2-3
D gene: TRBD1
clone size: few
CDR3 DNA: TGTGCCAGCAGTTACCGGGACAGGGGTCATACGCAGTATTTT
CDR3 protein: CASSYRDRGHTQYF

V gene: TRBV6-5
CDR3 length: 15
J gene: TRBJ2-7
D gene: -
clone size: few
CDR3 DNA: TGTGCCAGCAGTTATGTGGGGGGGCTCTCCTACGAGCAGTACTTC
CDR3 protein: CASSYVGGLSYEQYF

V gene: TRBV5-1
CDR3 length: 16
J gene: TRBJ1-2
D gene: -
clone size: -
CDR3 DNA: TGCGCCAGCAGCTTGGATGCGGCAGGCGAGGTTTATGGCTACACCTTC
CDR3 protein: CASSLDAAGEVYGYTF

V gene: TRBV10-3
CDR3 length: 16
J gene: TRBJ2-4
D gene: -
clone size: -
CDR3 DNA: TGTGCCATCAGTGACGTAGAGGGGTCGGCTGTATACATTCAGTACTTC
CDR3 protein: CAISDVEGSAVYIQYF

V gene: TRBV6-1
CDR3 length: 14
J gene: TRBJ1-1
D gene: TRBD1
clone size: -
CDR3 DNA: TGTGCCAGCAGCCCTGCAGGACAGGGATTAGAAGCTTTCTTT
CDR3 protein: CASSPAGQGLEAFF

V gene: TRBV27
CDR3 length: 16
J gene: TRBJ2-2
D gene: -
clone size: few
CDR3 DNA: TGTGCCAGCAGTACAACAGGGATCCCGAACACCGGGGAGCTGTTTTTT
CDR3 protein: CASSTTGIPNTGELFF

V gene: TRBV20-1
CDR3 length: 16
J gene: TRBJ2-2
D gene: TRBD2
clone size: -
CDR3 DNA: TGCAGTGCCAAGACTAGCGGGAGCAAACCCACCGGGGAGCTGTTTTTT
CDR3 protein: CSAKTSGSKPTGELFF

V gene: TRBV20-1
CDR3 length: 14
J gene: TRBJ2-7
D gene: TRBD2
clone size: -
CDR3 DNA: TGCAGTGGTCGGACTAGCGGGAATATCTACGAGCAGTACTTC
CDR3 protein: CSGRTSGNIYEQYF

V gene: TRBV20-1
CDR3 length: 13
J gene: TRBJ1-5
D gene: -
clone size: few
CDR3 DNA: TGCAGTGCACAAGATTATAGCAATCAGCCCCAGCATTTT
CDR3 protein: CSAQDYSNQPQHF

V gene: TRBV12-3/TRBV12-4
CDR3 length: 12
J gene: TRBJ2-1
D gene: -
clone size: few
CDR3 DNA: TGTGCCAGCAGGTCCATTGACAATGAGCAGTTCTTC
CDR3 protein: CASRSIDNEQFF

V gene: TRBV28
CDR3 length: 14
J gene: TRBJ1-1
D gene: -
clone size: -
CDR3 DNA: TGTGCCAGCAGTCCCCCGTCGAGGAACACTGAAGCTTTCTTT
CDR3 protein: CASSPPSRNTEAFF

V gene: TRBV20-1
CDR3 length: 12
J gene: TRBJ1-2
D gene: -
clone size: -
CDR3 DNA: TGCAGTGCTCCCCGGCAAAACTATGGCTACACCTTC
CDR3 protein: CSAPRQNYGYTF

V gene: TRBV6-1
CDR3 length: 14
J gene: TRBJ2-7
D gene: -
clone size: once
CDR3 DNA: TGTGCCAGCACCCTCCCGGGACACACCTACGAGCAGTACTTC
CDR3 protein: CASTLPGHTYEQYF

V gene: TRBV24-1
CDR3 length: 14
J gene: TRBJ2-3
D gene: -
clone size: -
CDR3 DNA: TGTGCCACCAGTGATAGTAGGACGGGAAATACGCAGTATTTT
CDR3 protein: CATSDSRTGNTQYF

V gene: TRBV7-2
CDR3 length: 15
J gene: TRBJ2-7
D gene: -
clone size: many
CDR3 DNA: TGTGCCAGTAAAGACGACCCGGCTATCCTCGGCGAGCAGTACTTC
CDR3 protein: CASKDDPAILGEQYF

V gene: TRBV28
CDR3 length: 13
J gene: TRBJ2-1
D gene: -
clone size: many
CDR3 DNA: TGTGCCAGCAGTGGGTCCCCCTACAATGAGCAGTTCTTC
CDR3 protein: CASSGSPYNEQFF

V gene: TRBV7-8
CDR3 length: 13
J gene: TRBJ2-4
D gene: -
clone size: few
CDR3 DNA: TGTGCCAGCAGCTTATCCCTAGTTGCCATTCAGTACTTC
CDR3 protein: CASSLSLVAIQYF

V gene: TRBV5-1
CDR3 length: 15
J gene: TRBJ2-1
D gene: -
clone size: -
CDR3 DNA: TGCGCCAGCAGCACGACTGGTGGGGGCAGGGATGAGCAGTTCTTC
CDR3 protein: CASSTTGGGRDEQFF

V gene: TRBV2
CDR3 length: 15
J gene: TRBJ2-3
D gene: -
clone size: -
CDR3 DNA: TGTGCCAGCGACGCAGGGCAACGGAGCACAGATACGCAGTATTTT
CDR3 protein: CASDAGQRSTDTQYF

V gene: TRBV5-1
CDR3 length: 15
J gene: TRBJ1-1
D gene: -
clone size: few
CDR3 DNA: TGCGCCAGCAGCTTGGAGGGAGGGTGGTACACTGAAGCTTTCTTT
CDR3 protein: CASSLEGGWYTEAFF

V gene: TRBV28
CDR3 length: 14
J gene: TRBJ2-3
D gene: -
clone size: few
CDR3 DNA: TGTGCCAGCACGGGAGCCGAACGCACAGATACGCAGTATTTT
CDR3 protein: CASTGAERTDTQYF

V gene: TRBV7-6
CDR3 length: 14
J gene: TRBJ2-5
D gene: -
clone size: many
CDR3 DNA: TGTGCCAGCAGCTTTTTGGGGACGGAAGAGACCCAGTACTTC
CDR3 protein: CASSFLGTEETQYF

V gene: TRBV18
CDR3 length: 14
J gene: TRBJ2-1
D gene: -
clone size: -
CDR3 DNA: TGTGCCAGCTCACCACGAGGGCTCGAGAATGAGCAGTTCTTC
CDR3 protein: CASSPRGLENEQFF

V gene: TRBV5-4
CDR3 length: 16
J gene: TRBJ2-1
D gene: TRBD1
clone size: -
CDR3 DNA: TGTGCCAGCAGCGTAACTACACAGGGGTCCTACAATGAGCAGTTCTTC
CDR3 protein: CASSVTTQGSYNEQFF

V gene: TRBV7-9
CDR3 length: 15
J gene: TRBJ1-1
D gene: TRBD1
clone size: -
CDR3 DNA: TGTGCCAGCAGCGGACAGGGAAAGACAAGGGGTGAAGCTTTCTTT
CDR3 protein: CASSGQGKTRGEAFF

V gene: TRBV11-2
CDR3 length: 17
J gene: TRBJ2-5
D gene: TRBD2
clone size: few
CDR3 DNA: TGTGCCAGCAGCCTCTCACTAGCGCCTAACCTAATGGAGACCCAGTACTTC
CDR3 protein: CASSLSLAPNLMETQYF

V gene: TRBV24-1
CDR3 length: 18
J gene: TRBJ2-3
D gene: -
clone size: many
CDR3 DNA: TGTGCCACCAGTGATACCTCCGGACTAGGGGGGGGCACAGATACGCAGTATTTT
CDR3 protein: CATSDTSGLGGGTDTQYF

V gene: TRBV3-1
CDR3 length: 15
J gene: TRBJ2-1
D gene: TRBD2
clone size: few
CDR3 DNA: TGTGCCAGCAGCCAAGGGGCTAGCGGGGGGGACCTAAAGTTCTTC
CDR3 protein: CASSQGASGGDLKFF

V gene: TRBV20-1
CDR3 length: 12
J gene: TRBJ1-5
D gene: -
clone size: few
CDR3 DNA: TGCAGTGCCGAATCAGGGGATCAACCCCAGCATTTT
CDR3 protein: CSAESGDQPQHF

V gene: TRBV12-3/TRBV12-4
CDR3 length: 16
J gene: TRBJ2-1
D gene: TRBD2
clone size: few
CDR3 DNA: TGTGCCAGCAGTTTGATTAGCGGGTACTCCTACAATGAGCAGTTCTTC
CDR3 protein: CASSLISGYSYNEQFF

V gene: TRBV20-1
CDR3 length: 13
J gene: TRBJ2-2
D gene: -
clone size: -
CDR3 DNA: TGCAGTGCTAGAAGGCCCGGGGCCGGGGAGCTGTTTTTT
CDR3 protein: CSARRPGAGELFF

V gene: TRBV6-2/TRBV6-3
CDR3 length: 21
J gene: TRBJ2-4
D gene: TRBD1
clone size: -
CDR3 DNA: TGTGCCAGCAGTCGTCATTATGGGACAGGGCGAGTGGGGCCAGCCAAAAACATTCAGTACTTC
CDR3 protein: CASSRHYGTGRVGPAKNIQYF